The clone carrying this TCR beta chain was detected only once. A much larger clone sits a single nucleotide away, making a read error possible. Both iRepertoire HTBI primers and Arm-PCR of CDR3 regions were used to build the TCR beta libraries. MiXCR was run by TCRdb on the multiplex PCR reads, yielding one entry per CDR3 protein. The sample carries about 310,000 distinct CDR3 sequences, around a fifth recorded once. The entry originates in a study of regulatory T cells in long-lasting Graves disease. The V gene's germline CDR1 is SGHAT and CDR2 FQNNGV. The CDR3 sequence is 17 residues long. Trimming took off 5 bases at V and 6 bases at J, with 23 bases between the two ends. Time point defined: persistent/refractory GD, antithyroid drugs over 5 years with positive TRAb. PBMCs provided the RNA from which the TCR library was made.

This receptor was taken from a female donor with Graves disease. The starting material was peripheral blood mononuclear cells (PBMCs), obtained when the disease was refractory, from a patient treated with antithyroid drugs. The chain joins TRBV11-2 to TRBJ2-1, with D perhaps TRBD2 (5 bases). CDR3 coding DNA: TGTGCCAGCAGCGACAACGTGGCGGGTGATTTGGGCAATGAGCAGTTCTTC. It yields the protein CASSDNVAGDLGNEQFF.